The 21 T cell receptor beta chains in this list originate from one sample, sequenced in a study of shared clonotypes between healthy human individuals. Produced via immunoSEQ multiplex PCR; TCRdb's table is partial and in-frame only. The profile shows 2.3 million or so clones, 90% to 95% of them singletons. Sample: naive CD4+ T cells from PBMCs. Subset reported: CD45RA+ positively selected. The receptors derive from a man aged 18-30 years in good health. Some clones in this sample may be carry-over from other donors' samples.

The chain has TRBV7-9 and TRBJ1-4; TRBD1 matches 9 bases. There are 16 residues in the CDR3. Looked up from germline, CDR1 is SEHNR and CDR2 is FQNEAQ (reference sequence). Trimming at V came to 4 bases and at J to 8 bases, leaving 11 bases not matched to a gene. CDR3 nucleotides: TGTGCCAGCAGCTCGACCCCGGGACAGGGAGACGAAAAACTGTTTTTT. It encodes CASSSTPGQGDEKLFF.

V and J are TRBV7-9 and TRBJ2-5; D possibly matches TRBD1 or TRBD2 (6 bases each). Trimming left V 5 bases short and J 6 bases short, with 13 bases between. There are 13 residues in the CDR3. The germline V gene encodes CDR1 SEHNR and CDR2 FQNEAQ (reference sequence). CDR3 DNA: TGTGCCAGCAGCCGTGAGGGGGGACAGACCCAGTACTTC. Amino acid sequence: CASSREGGQTQYF.

The chain links TRBV5-1 to TRBJ2-1; perhaps TRBD2 as D (5 bases). V lost 6 bases and J lost 5, with 15 bases in between. Germline V gene lookup returns CDR1 SGHRS and CDR2 YFSETQ. The CDR3 spans 14 residues. The chain's CDR3 is CASNKDPGDNEQFF. The CDR3 DNA reads TGCGCCAGCAACAAAGATCCCGGGGACAATGAGCAGTTCTTC.

The V gene is TRBV5-1, the J gene TRBJ2-7, with D tentatively TRBD2 (6 bases). This CDR3 region has 14 residues. Trimming took 1 base from V and 5 from J, leaving 13 bases between them. Germline CDR1 SGHRS, CDR2 YFSETQ. The CDR3 DNA reads as TGCGCCAGCAGCTTGAGGGACTCTCTCGACGAGCAGTACTTC. This gives the protein CASSLRDSLDEQYF.

The gene calls are TRBV9 and TRBJ2-3; D may be TRBD1 or TRBD2 (5 bases each). V was pared by 4 bases and J by 3 bases, with 21 bases between. CDR1 is SGDLS and CDR2 is YYNGEE in the germline V gene. CDR3 length: 17 amino acids. CDR3 sequence reads: CASSPSGTFSGTDTQYF. The CDR3 DNA reads as TGTGCCAGCAGCCCCTCCGGGACCTTCTCCGGGACAGATACGCAGTATTTT.

This chain connects TRBV5-1 to TRBJ2-7; 9 bases align to TRBD2. This CDR3 has 15 residues. Per germline, CDR1 SGHRS and CDR2 YFSETQ. V lost 3 bases, J lost 2 bases, and 6 bases stayed unmatched. The CDR3 sequence is CASSYSSGVAYEQYF. Here the CDR3 DNA reads TGCGCCAGCAGCTACTCTAGCGGGGTGGCCTACGAGCAGTACTTC.

The rearrangement links TRBV7-7 to TRBJ2-5; D might be TRBD1 (6 bases). The CDR3 is 13 residues long. Germline CDR1 and CDR2: SSHAT and FNYEAQ (reference sequence). V dropped 4 bases and J dropped 5 bases, with 11 bases sitting between them. CDR3 residues: CASSSGQRETQYF. For the CDR3, the DNA is TGTGCCAGCAGCTCCGGACAGCGGGAGACCCAGTACTTC.

This chain joins TRBV14 and TRBJ1-5; D perhaps matches TRBD1 (6 bases). V gave up 7 bases and J gave up 0 bases, with 25 bases separating them. CDR1 is SGHDN and CDR2 is FVKESK in the germline V gene. The CDR3 runs to 19 residues. CDR3 residues: CASNPPWGAGIHSNQPQHF. The CDR3 nucleotides are TGTGCCAGCAACCCCCCGTGGGGGGCGGGGATCCATAGCAATCAGCCCCAGCATTTT.

The V call is TRBV7-2, the J call TRBJ2-7; D gene unclear. The CDR3 sequence is 14 residues long. The V gene lost 4 bases and the J gene lost 0 bases, with 10 bases spanning the gap. CDR1 is SGHTA, CDR2 FQGNSA, per germline. The CDR3: CASSSIGISYEQYF. DNA for the CDR3: TGTGCCAGCAGCTCCATCGGTATCTCCTACGAGCAGTACTTC.

The V gene is TRBV28, the J gene TRBJ2-1; TRBD1 aligns across 8 bases. Per germline, CDR1 MDHEN and CDR2 SYDVKM. The V and J ends lost 5 bases and 4 bases, in that order; junction bases with no gene match: 10. This CDR3 contains 16 residues. DNA for the CDR3: TGTGCCAGCAGTCCCTCCGGGACAGGATTTTACAATGAGCAGTTCTTC. Translated: CASSPSGTGFYNEQFF. The variable domain in full, completed from reference TRBV28 and TRBJ2-1, reads DVKVTQSSRYLVKRTGEKVFLECVQDMDHENMFWYRQDPGLGLRLIYFSYDVKMKEKGDIPEGYSVSREKKERFSLILESASTNQTSMYLCASSPSGTGFYNEQFFGPGTRLTVL.

The rearrangement uses TRBV11-3 and TRBJ2-2, with D perhaps matching TRBD1 (6 bases). The V gene lost 5 bases and the J gene lost 3 bases, with 16 bases spanning the gap. Per the germline V gene, CDR1 is SGHNT and CDR2 is YENEEA. This CDR3 contains 16 residues. CDR3: CASSPGQRSYTGELFF. The CDR3 DNA reads as TGTGCCAGCAGCCCAGGACAGAGGTCTTACACCGGGGAGCTGTTTTTT.

The rearrangement joins TRBV2 to TRBJ2-7; 8 nucleotides agree with TRBD1. The CDR3 has 12 amino acids. In germline, CDR1 is SNHLY, CDR2 FYNNEI. Losses at the gene ends were 7 bases for V and 6 bases for J; bases not matched to a gene: 5. The CDR3 nucleotides read TGTGCCAGCAAGCGACAGGGGCTCGAGCAGTACTTC. Protein sequence: CASKRQGLEQYF.

The chain links TRBV19 to TRBJ2-7; D may be TRBD1 (6 bases). Germline lookup yields CDR1 LNHDA and CDR2 SQIVND (reference sequence). This CDR3 region has 15 residues. The ends were cut back, 1 base at V and 2 bases at J, with 12 bases in the middle. The CDR3 protein is CASSIARGPAYEQYF. CDR3 nucleotides: TGTGCCAGTAGTATAGCCAGGGGCCCTGCCTACGAGCAGTACTTC.

V and J are TRBV27 and TRBJ2-7; 9 positions match TRBD2. Germline values: CDR1 MNHEY, CDR2 SMNVEV (reference sequence). The CDR3 extends over 15 amino acids. V was clipped by 5 bases and J by 1 base; unmatched bases: 6. This CDR3 is CASSRGLAPSYEQYF. CDR3 bases: TGTGCCAGCAGTAGAGGACTAGCGCCTTCCTACGAGCAGTACTTC.

The chain has TRBV2 and TRBJ2-3; TRBD1 agrees at 8 bases. V was clipped by 10 bases and J by 1 base; unmatched bases: 7. CDR1 is SNHLY and CDR2 is FYNNEI in the germline V gene. The CDR3 covers 14 residues. CDR3 region: CATHQDRGTDTQYF. The CDR3 bases are TGTGCCACCCATCAGGACAGGGGCACAGATACGCAGTATTTT.

This clone was detected once. J is TRBJ2-5 and V is TRBV28; D perhaps matches TRBD1 (6 bases). The CDR3 is 13 amino acids. Trimming pared 6 bases from V and 1 base from J, leaving 9 bases between. Germline V gene data show CDR1 as MDHEN and CDR2 as SYDVKM. CDR3 in amino acids: CASRNRAQETQYF. The CDR3 DNA reads TGTGCCAGCAGAAACAGGGCCCAAGAGACCCAGTACTTC.

J is TRBJ2-2 and V is TRBV2; D possibly corresponds to TRBD2 (6 bases). The V end was cut by 4 bases, the J end by 7 bases, with 16 bases between. The CDR3 runs 15 residues. Germline lookup yields CDR1 SNHLY and CDR2 FYNNEI. The CDR3 protein is CASSVLGLANGELFF. In DNA, the CDR3 is TGTGCCAGCAGTGTTTTAGGGCTAGCGAACGGGGAGCTGTTTTTT.

The chain combines TRBV7-3 with TRBJ1-2, with D maybe TRBD1 (6 bases). Trimming removed 5 bases at V and 2 bases at J, with 18 bases between. The CDR3 has 16 amino acids. Germline V gene lookup returns CDR1 SGHTA and CDR2 FQGTGA. CDR3 region: CASSIAYRGQNYGYTF. The DNA for the CDR3 is TGTGCCAGCAGCATAGCCTACAGAGGACAGAACTATGGCTACACCTTC.

V usage is TRBV11-2 and J usage is TRBJ2-5; 7 bases align to TRBD2. In germline, CDR1 is SGHAT, CDR2 FQNNGV. V shed 5 bases, J shed 4 bases, and the junction held 10 bases outside the gene matches. The CDR3 loop spans 15 amino acids. The CDR3 sequence is CASSPRLARVETQYF. CDR3 nucleotide sequence: TGTGCCAGCAGCCCCCGACTAGCAAGGGTAGAGACCCAGTACTTC. Based on the CDR3 plus reference TRBV11-2 and TRBJ2-5, the full variable domain is EAGVAQSPRYKIIEKRQSVAFWCNPISGHATLYWYQQILGQGPKLLIQFQNNGVVDDSQLPKDRFSAERLKGVDSTLKIQPAKLEDSAVYLCASSPRLARVETQYFGPGTRLLVL.

This rearrangement joins TRBV10-3 to TRBJ1-3; the D is unclear. The CDR3 runs 16 residues. Germline CDR1 and CDR2: ENHRY and SYGVKD. V dropped 6 bases and J dropped 5 bases, with 20 bases sitting between them. CDR3 nucleotides: TGTGCCATCAGCGGCGAAATGAAGGGCTTTAGAAACACCATATATTTT. Encoded protein: CAISGEMKGFRNTIYF.

The chain has TRBV2 and TRBJ1-2; D perhaps matches TRBD1 (5 bases). CDR1 is SNHLY and CDR2 is FYNNEI in the germline V gene. V was trimmed by 7 bases and J by 3 bases, leaving 9 bases between them. The CDR3 spans 12 residues. This CDR3 is CASTGTYYGYTF. The CDR3 DNA reads TGTGCCAGCACGGGGACCTACTATGGCTACACCTTC.